This TCR beta chain was found in a study of cytomegalovirus exposure and HLA in healthy donors. Study observations and caveats: Some V segments could not be told apart, so they were left out, TRBV6-2 and TRBV6-3 among them. Further analysis was carried out later, and it showed several of the most significant clusters appearing linked to common viral pathogens.

The germline CDR1 and CDR2 sequences are SGHTA and FQGNSA. The V end was cut by 2 bases, the J end by 7 bases, with 11 bases between. The CDR3 consists of 13 residues. PCR used 60 Vbeta primers and 13 Jbeta primers. Sequencing used immunoSEQ multiplex PCR; TCRdb keeps in-frame clones, though not all of them. The sample has under 150,000 clones; around 77% are singletons. On this clone: The target antigen is unknown.

Although they were nominally healthy when sampled, donors likely had unrecorded immune exposures. Material for sequencing was PBMCs. The source is a man aged 18-30 years in good health and CMV-seronegative. The chain joins TRBV7-2 to TRBJ1-2; the D gene is possibly TRBD1 (5 bases). The CDR3: CASSLTRESGYTF. For the CDR3, the DNA is TGTGCCAGCAGCTTAACCAGGGAAAGTGGCTACACCTTC.